This T cell receptor (beta chain) is drawn from a study of T cell responses to AZD1222 COVID-19 vaccine. Findings of the study overall: Seropositivity was recorded at baseline in only six AZD1222 recipients. No day 14 peak samples; only post-peak repertoires were characterized. Among the donors, most were white British and more were female, and clonal diversity was possibly underestimated.

The CDR3 is 12 residues long. The V gene's germline CDR1 is MDHEN and CDR2 SYDVKM. As to this clone: Antigen specificity is unknown.

TCRdb's copy holds only in-frame clones and misses some; the assay was immunoSEQ multiplex PCR. The table lists 140,000 to 150,000 clones, under 95% of them singletons. Sequencing used peripheral blood, obtained 28 days after the second dose of the MenACWY control vaccine. The receptor was isolated from an adult who received the MenACWY meningococcal vaccine as a control. The chain links TRBV28 to TRBJ1-2, with TRBD1 matching over 9 bases. CDR3 protein: CAGGTGTYGYTF. The DNA for the CDR3 is TGTGCAGGGGGGACAGGGACCTATGGCTACACCTTC.